This T cell receptor (beta chain) was obtained from a study of OX40 agonist ivuxolimab in advanced cancers. V dropped 3 bases and J dropped 6 bases, with 20 bases sitting between them. In germline, CDR1 is MDHEN, CDR2 SYDVKM. The CDR3 has 16 residues. No patient had autoimmune disease or received systemic immunosuppression. Clones were sequenced by immunoSEQ multiplex PCR, and TCRdb holds only the in-frame ones, with some missing. The table records tens of thousands of clones, roughly 90% of them present only once. This sequence originates from an adult with an advanced solid tumor such as melanoma, head and neck, liver or kidney cancer. The rearrangement joins TRBV28 to TRBJ1-1; tentative D call: TRBD1 (5 bases). This specimen consisted of CD4+ or CD8+ T cells sorted from blood, obtained in a trial of the OX40 agonist ivuxolimab. CDR3 bases: TGTGCCAGCAGTTTTCCGCGTGGGGAGGGGACGTCTGAAGCTTTCTTT. This encodes CASSFPRGEGTSEAFF.